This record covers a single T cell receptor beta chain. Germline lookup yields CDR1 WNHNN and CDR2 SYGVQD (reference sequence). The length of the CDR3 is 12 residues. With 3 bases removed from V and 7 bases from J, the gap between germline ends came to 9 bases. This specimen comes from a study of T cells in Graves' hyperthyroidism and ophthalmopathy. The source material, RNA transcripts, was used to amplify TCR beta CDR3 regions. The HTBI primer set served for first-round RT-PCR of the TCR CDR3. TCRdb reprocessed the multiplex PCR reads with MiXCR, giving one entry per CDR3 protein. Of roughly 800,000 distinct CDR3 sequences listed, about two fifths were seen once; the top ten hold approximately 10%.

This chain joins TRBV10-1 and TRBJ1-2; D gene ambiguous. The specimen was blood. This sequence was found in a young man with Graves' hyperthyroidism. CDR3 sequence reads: CASSDTRSGYTF. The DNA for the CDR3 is TGCGCCAGCAGTGACACCCGCTCTGGCTACACCTTC.